A selection of T cell receptor beta chains follows, all from one sample in a study of T cell changes during pregnancy in multiple sclerosis. Libraries were prepared by immunoSEQ multiplex PCR; TCRdb keeps only in-frame clonotypes and omits some of them. The sample includes about 32,000 clones, about 92% of them seen just once. Material: CD4+ T cells from peripheral blood mononuclear cells, obtained in the second trimester of pregnancy. These receptors were taken from a female donor with multiple sclerosis, enrolled in a pregnancy study. CDR3s leave out the opening cysteine and the closing phenylalanine or tryptophan. D genes are given only for firm matches.

v_call: TRBV13
j_call: TRBJ2-4
d_call: .
cdr3_aa: ASSSETGSPKNIQY

v_call: TRBV27
j_call: TRBJ2-1
d_call: TRBD2
cdr3_aa: ASSLALAGGLLRNEQF

v_call: TRBV19
j_call: TRBJ2-1
d_call: .
cdr3_aa: ASSTLYGPYNEQF

v_call: TRBV7-2
j_call: TRBJ1-1
d_call: .
cdr3_aa: ASSSGYRRPNTEAF

v_call: TRBV18
j_call: TRBJ2-3
d_call: .
cdr3_aa: ASSPRGYTDTQY

v_call: TRBV5-6
j_call: TRBJ2-7
d_call: .
cdr3_aa: ASSLQGYEQY

v_call: TRBV6-5
j_call: TRBJ1-1
d_call: .
cdr3_aa: ASSYTRHGGTEAF

v_call: TRBV5-1
j_call: TRBJ1-1
d_call: TRBD1
cdr3_aa: ASSRHRQGNTEAF

v_call: TRBV7-9
j_call: TRBJ1-5
d_call: .
cdr3_aa: ASSYSNQPQH

v_call: TRBV28
j_call: TRBJ1-5
d_call: .
cdr3_aa: ASSFASQEGPQH

v_call: TRBV29-1
j_call: TRBJ2-1
d_call: TRBD2
cdr3_aa: SGGTSRDEQF

v_call: TRBV27
j_call: TRBJ2-2
d_call: .
cdr3_aa: ASSLGVQTGELF

v_call: TRBV4-2
j_call: TRBJ2-6
d_call: TRBD2
cdr3_aa: ASSQEVAGGPSGANVLT

v_call: TRBV6-1
j_call: TRBJ2-7
d_call: TRBD1
cdr3_aa: ASSVAGQGSYEQY

v_call: TRBV5-1
j_call: TRBJ2-7
d_call: .
cdr3_aa: ASSLETSSEQY